Given below is one T cell receptor (beta chain) in context. Its specificity is unknown. These data are taken from a study of naive and memory T cell subsets. General study points: Naive repertoires, especially CD8, held a few larger clonotypes, possibly memory cells re-expressing CD45RA. There was no ground truth to check naive and memory subset results.

Both TRBC1 and TRBC2 were covered by a beta constant-region primer of two equimolar oligonucleotides. Nested alpha and beta constant-region primers with the SP2 primer drove four PCR rounds on ligated cDNA. From the UMI-ligation and nested PCR reads, TCRdb called clonotypes with MiXCR, one entry per CDR3 protein. Of over 110,000 distinct CDR3 sequences listed, approximately 20% are singletons. Germline-derived CDR1 and CDR2 are MNHEY and SVGAGI. The V and J ends lost 2 bases and 3 bases respectively, with 8 bases between them. The CDR3 has 14 amino acids. The chain carries TRBV6-5 and TRBJ1-5; D possibly corresponds to TRBD1 (5 bases). Sequences were obtained from naive CD8+ T cells from blood. The TCR was taken from a human donor in good health. The CDR3 DNA sequence: TGTGCCAGCAGTTACAAGGGGTACAATCAGCCCCAGCATTTT. It is translated as CASSYKGYNQPQHF.